Listed below are T cell receptor beta chains from one sample, sequenced in a study of HIV-infected patients and healthy controls. TCRdb independently ran MiXCR on the 5' RACE reads; one entry per CDR3 protein. The table has about 15,000 distinct CDR3 sequences, around 6.7% seen once; the top ten hold 7% to 10%. Material for sequencing was blood. All receptors come from an adult in good health. The conserved cysteine and the conserved F or W are not part of the CDR3 here. Clone size is not always given. Where it is, it says once, few, many or a class for expanded clones.

>TRBV18|TRBJ1-5|10|many
ASSASNQPQH
>TRBV12-3/TRBV12-4|TRBJ1-1|11|many
ASKQGGVTEAF
>TRBV20-1|TRBJ2-7|10|.
SAKSGVHEQY
>TRBV7-2|TRBJ1-1|12|many
ASSLAVGGGPAF
>TRBV7-2|TRBJ1-1|14|.
ASSLEGAVMNTEAF
>TRBV4-2|TRBJ2-5|14|many
ASSQDRGLATETQY
>TRBV7-8|TRBJ2-1|14|many
ASSVQSGTGSNEQF
>TRBV28|TRBJ1-5|15|many
ASSLWRVPQNNQPQH
>TRBV4-3|TRBJ2-5|15|many
ASSQGRTVGAKETQY
>TRBV18|TRBJ1-1|12|many
ASSPVVGATEAF
>TRBV4-2|TRBJ2-1|13|many
ASSQDGLSGNEQF